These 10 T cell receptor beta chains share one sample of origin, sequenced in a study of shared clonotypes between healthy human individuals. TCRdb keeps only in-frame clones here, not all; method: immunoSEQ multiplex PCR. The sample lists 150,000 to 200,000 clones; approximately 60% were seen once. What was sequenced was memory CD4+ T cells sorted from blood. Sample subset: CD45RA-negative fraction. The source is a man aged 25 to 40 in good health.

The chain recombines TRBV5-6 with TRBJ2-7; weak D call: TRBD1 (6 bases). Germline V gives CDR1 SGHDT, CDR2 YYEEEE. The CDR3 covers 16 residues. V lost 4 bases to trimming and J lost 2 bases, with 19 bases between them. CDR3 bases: TGTGCCAGCAGCCCCATGGGCAGGGGATCTACCTACGAGCAGTACTTC. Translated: CASSPMGRGSTYEQYF.

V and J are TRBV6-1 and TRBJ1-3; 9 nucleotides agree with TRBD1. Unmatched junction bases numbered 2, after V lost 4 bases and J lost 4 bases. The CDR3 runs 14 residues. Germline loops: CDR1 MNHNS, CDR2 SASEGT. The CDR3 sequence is CASSGGQGGNTIYF. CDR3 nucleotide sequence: TGTGCCAGCAGTGGTGGACAGGGGGGAAACACCATATATTTT.

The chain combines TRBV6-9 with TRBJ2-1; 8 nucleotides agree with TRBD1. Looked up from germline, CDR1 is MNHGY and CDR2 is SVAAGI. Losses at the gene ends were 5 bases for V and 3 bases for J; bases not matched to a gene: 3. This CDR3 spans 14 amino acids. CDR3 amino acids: CASSLRGLYNEQFF. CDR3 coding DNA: TGTGCCAGCAGTCTCAGGGGGCTCTACAATGAGCAGTTCTTC.

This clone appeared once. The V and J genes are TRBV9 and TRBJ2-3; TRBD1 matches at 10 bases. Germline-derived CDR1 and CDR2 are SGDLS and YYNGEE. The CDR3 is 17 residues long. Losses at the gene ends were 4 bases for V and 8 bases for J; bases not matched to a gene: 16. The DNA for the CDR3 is TGTGCCAGCAGCTTCTCTGGACAGGGGGTGTTAGGTGGTACGCAGTATTTT. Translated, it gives CASSFSGQGVLGGTQYF.

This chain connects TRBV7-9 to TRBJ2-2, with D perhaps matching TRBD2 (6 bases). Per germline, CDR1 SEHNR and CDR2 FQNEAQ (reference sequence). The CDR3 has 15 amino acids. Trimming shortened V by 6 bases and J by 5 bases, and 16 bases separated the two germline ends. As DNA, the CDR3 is TGTGCCAGCAGAGAGGGACTGGTCGAGACCGGGGAGCTGTTTTTT. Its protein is CASREGLVETGELFF.

The CDR3 DNA reads TGTGCCAGCAAAACGGGTTGGAATCAGCCCCAGCATTTT. It is translated as CASKTGWNQPQHF. This chain links TRBV2 with TRBJ1-5; D remains unclear. The germline CDR1 and CDR2 sequences are SNHLY and FYNNEI. CDR3 size: 13 residues. Trimming removed 7 bases from V and 4 bases from J, with 11 bases in between.

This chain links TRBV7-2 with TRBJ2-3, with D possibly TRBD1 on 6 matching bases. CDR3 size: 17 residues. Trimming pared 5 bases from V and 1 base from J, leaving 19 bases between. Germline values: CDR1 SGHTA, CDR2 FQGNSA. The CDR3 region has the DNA TGTGCCAGCAGCCGCGGTGGCAGGGGTGGGGGCACAGATACGCAGTATTTT. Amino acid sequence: CASSRGGRGGGTDTQYF.

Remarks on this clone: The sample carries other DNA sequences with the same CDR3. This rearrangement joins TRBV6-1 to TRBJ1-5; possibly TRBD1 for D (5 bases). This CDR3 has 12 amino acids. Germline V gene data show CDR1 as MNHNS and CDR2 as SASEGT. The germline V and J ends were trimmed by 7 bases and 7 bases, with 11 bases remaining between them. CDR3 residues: CASTGGWQPQHF. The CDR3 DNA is TGTGCCAGCACGGGGGGATGGCAGCCCCAGCATTTT.

CDR3 region: CASSPPAGIGPQHF. The CDR3 coding sequence is TGTGCCAGCTCACCACCTGCCGGGATAGGGCCCCAGCATTTT. The V call is TRBV18, the J call TRBJ1-5; no clear D. Per germline, CDR1 KGHSH and CDR2 LQKENI. The CDR3 runs 14 residues. V was trimmed by 0 bases and J by 9 bases, leaving 12 bases between them.

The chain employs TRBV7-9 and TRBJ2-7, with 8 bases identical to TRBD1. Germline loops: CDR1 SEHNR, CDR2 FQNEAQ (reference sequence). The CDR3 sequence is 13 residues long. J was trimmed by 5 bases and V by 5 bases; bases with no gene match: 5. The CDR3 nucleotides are TGTGCCAGCAGCCAGGGGGCTAAGGACGAGCAGTACTTC. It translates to CASSQGAKDEQYF.